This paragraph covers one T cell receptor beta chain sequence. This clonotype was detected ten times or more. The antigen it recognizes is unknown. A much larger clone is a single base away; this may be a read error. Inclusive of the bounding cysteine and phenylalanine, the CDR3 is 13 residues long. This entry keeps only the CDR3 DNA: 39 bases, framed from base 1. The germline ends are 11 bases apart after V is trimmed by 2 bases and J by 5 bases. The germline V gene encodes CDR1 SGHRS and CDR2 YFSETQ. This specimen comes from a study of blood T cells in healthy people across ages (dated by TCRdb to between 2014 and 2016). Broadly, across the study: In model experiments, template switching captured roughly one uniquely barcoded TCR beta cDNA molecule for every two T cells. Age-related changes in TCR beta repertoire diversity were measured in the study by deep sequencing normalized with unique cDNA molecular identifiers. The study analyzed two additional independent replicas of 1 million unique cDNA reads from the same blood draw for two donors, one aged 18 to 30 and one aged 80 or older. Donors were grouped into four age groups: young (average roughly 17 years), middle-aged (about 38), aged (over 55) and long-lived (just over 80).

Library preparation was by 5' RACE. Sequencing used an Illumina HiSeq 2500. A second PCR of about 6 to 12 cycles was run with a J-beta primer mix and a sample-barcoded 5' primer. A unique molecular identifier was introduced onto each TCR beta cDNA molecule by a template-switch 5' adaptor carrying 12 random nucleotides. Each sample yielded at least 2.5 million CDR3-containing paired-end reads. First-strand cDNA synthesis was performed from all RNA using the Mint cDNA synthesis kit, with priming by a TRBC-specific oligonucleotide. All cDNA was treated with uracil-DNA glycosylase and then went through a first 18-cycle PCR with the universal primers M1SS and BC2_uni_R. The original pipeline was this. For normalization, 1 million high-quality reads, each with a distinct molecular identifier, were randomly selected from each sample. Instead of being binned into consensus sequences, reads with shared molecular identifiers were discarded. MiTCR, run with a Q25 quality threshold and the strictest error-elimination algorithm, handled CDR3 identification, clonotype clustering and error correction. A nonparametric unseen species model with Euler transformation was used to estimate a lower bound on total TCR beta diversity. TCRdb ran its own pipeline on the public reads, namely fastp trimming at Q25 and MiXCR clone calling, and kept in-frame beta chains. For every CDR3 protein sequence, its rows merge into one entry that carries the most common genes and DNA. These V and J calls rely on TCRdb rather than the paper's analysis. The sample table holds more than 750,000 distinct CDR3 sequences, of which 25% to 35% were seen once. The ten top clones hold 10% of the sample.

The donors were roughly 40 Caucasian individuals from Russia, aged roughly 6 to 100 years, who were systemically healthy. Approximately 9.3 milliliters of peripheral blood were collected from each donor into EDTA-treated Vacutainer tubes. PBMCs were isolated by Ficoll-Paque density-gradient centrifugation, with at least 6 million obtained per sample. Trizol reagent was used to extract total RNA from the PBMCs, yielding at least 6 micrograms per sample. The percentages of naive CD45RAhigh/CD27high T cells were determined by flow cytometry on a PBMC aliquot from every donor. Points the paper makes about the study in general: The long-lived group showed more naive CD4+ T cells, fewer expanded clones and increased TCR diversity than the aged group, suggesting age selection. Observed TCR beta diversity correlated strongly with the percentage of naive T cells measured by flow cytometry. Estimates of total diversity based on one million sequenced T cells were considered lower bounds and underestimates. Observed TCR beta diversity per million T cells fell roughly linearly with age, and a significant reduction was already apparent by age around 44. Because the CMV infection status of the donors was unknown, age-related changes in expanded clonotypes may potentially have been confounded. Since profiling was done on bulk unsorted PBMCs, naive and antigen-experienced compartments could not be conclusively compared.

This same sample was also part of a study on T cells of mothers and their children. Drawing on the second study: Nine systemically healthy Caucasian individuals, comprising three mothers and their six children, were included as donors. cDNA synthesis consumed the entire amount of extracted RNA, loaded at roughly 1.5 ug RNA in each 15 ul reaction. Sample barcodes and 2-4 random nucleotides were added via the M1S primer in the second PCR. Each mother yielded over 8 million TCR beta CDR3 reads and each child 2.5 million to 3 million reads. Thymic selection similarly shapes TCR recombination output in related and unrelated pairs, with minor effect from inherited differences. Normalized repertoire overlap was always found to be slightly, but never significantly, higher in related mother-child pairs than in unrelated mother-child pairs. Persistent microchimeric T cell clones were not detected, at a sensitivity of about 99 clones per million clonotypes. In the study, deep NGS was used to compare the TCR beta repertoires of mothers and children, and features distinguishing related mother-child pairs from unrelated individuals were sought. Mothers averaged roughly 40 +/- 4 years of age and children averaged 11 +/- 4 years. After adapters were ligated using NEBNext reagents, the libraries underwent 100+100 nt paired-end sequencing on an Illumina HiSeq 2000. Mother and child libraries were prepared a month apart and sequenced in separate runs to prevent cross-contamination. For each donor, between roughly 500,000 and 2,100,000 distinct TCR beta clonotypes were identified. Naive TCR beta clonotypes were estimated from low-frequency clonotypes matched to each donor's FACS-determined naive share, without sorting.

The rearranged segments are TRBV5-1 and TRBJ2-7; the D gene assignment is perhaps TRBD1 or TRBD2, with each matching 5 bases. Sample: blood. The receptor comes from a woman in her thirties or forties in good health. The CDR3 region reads CASSLGTRDEQYF. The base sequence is TGCGCCAGCAGCTTAGGGACCCGCGACGAGCAGTACTTC. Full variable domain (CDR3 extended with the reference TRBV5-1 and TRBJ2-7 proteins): KAGVTQTPRYLIKTRGQQVTLSCSPISGHRSVSWYQQTPGQGLQFLFEYFSETQRNKGNFPGRFSGRQFSNSRSEMNVSTLELGDSALYLCASSLGTRDEQYFGPGTRLTVT.